These 10 T cell receptor beta chains came from one sample sequenced in a study of cytomegalovirus exposure and HLA in healthy donors. The PCR contained 60 Vbeta and 13 Jbeta primers. Produced via immunoSEQ multiplex PCR; TCRdb's table is partial and in-frame only. The sample records 160,000 or so clones, roughly nine tenths being singletons. Sequencing was performed on PBMCs. These receptors originate from a woman aged 25 to 39 in good health and CMV-seronegative.

As DNA, the CDR3 is TGTGCCAGCAGCGGACCGGGACATGTCTCTGGGGCCAACGTCCTGACTTTC. Protein sequence: CASSGPGHVSGANVLTF. The chain links TRBV5-4 to TRBJ2-6, with a weak D call TRBD1 (6 bases). V shed 4 bases and J shed 0 bases, with 14 bases lying between them. The CDR3 is 17 amino acids. Per germline, CDR1 SGHNT and CDR2 YYREEE (reference sequence).

This sequence joins TRBV2 and TRBJ1-1; D is possibly TRBD1 (5 bases). The CDR3 is 14 residues long. V was shortened by 10 bases and J by 2 bases, with 17 bases between the two germline ends. From germline, CDR1 is SNHLY and CDR2 FYNNEI. The DNA of the CDR3 is TGTGCCATCCTTGGGGCGTTGGGAAACACTGAAGCTTTCTTT. Translating gives CAILGALGNTEAFF.

This chain uses TRBV7-9 with TRBJ2-5; TRBD2 aligns across 8 bases. This CDR3 is built from 16 residues. Germline V gene sequence: CDR1 SEHNR, CDR2 FQNEAQ (reference sequence). The J segment lost 0 bases and the V segment lost 4 bases, leaving 7 bases of the junction unmatched. CDR3 loop: CASSSERGWYQETQYF. In nucleotides, the CDR3 is TGTGCCAGCAGCTCCGAGCGGGGGTGGTACCAAGAGACCCAGTACTTC. The variable domain in full, with the rest retrieved from reference TRBV7-9 and TRBJ2-5, is DTGVSQNPRHKITKRGQNVTFRCDPISEHNRLYWYRQTLGQGPEFLTYFQNEAQLEKSRLLSDRFSAERPKGSFSTLEIQRTEQGDSAMYLCASSSERGWYQETQYFGPGTRLLVL.

This clone occurred once. V usage is TRBV28 and J usage is TRBJ1-5; D not certain. The CDR3 loop spans 14 amino acids. Germline V gives CDR1 MDHEN, CDR2 SYDVKM. V dropped 8 bases and J dropped 7 bases, with 18 bases sitting between them. The CDR3 nucleotides read TGTGCCAGCTTCCCTGGCGGGCGTGGACAGCCCCAGCATTTT. The encoded protein is CASFPGGRGQPQHF.

The genes are TRBV5-4 and TRBJ2-7; 9 bases are a match to TRBD1. The germline V gene encodes CDR1 SGHNT and CDR2 YYREEE (reference sequence). Trimming at V came to 4 bases and at J to 5 bases, leaving 4 bases not matched to a gene. The CDR3 consists of 13 residues. CDR3 coding DNA: TGTGCCAGCAGCGGGACAGGGTCCCACGAGCAGTACTTC. Protein sequence: CASSGTGSHEQYF.

This clone was detected only a few times. This chain connects TRBV2 to TRBJ1-3, with no clear D. The germline V and J ends were trimmed by 7 bases and 0 bases, with 10 bases remaining between them. The CDR3 is 14 amino acids. Per germline, CDR1 SNHLY and CDR2 FYNNEI. DNA for the CDR3: TGTGCCAGCACGATCAGGTCCTCTGGAAACACCATATATTTT. This sequence encodes CASTIRSSGNTIYF. The full variable domain, completed using reference TRBV2 and TRBJ1-3, is EPEVTQTPSHQVTQMGQEVILRCVPISNHLYFYWYRQILGQKVEFLVSFYNNEISEKSEIFDDQFSVERPDGSNFTLKIRSTKLEDSAMYFCASTIRSSGNTIYFGEGSWLTVV.

The chain uses TRBV7-2 and TRBJ2-7; 7 nucleotides line up with TRBD1. The germline CDR1 and CDR2 sequences are SGHTA and FQGNSA. The V segment lost 4 bases and the J segment 4 bases; nucleotides outside the gene matches: 4. The CDR3 has 13 amino acids. The CDR3 sequence: CASSSVDRYEQYF. Here the CDR3 DNA reads TGTGCCAGCAGCTCCGTGGACAGGTACGAGCAGTACTTC.

The rearrangement links TRBV18 to TRBJ2-3; no firm D call. With 3 bases removed from V and 0 bases from J, the gap between germline ends came to 7 bases. The V gene's germline CDR1 is KGHSH and CDR2 LQKENI. This CDR3 is 14 amino acids long. The CDR3 DNA is TGTGCCAGCTCACCTCCGACTAGCACAGATACGCAGTATTTT. Protein product: CASSPPTSTDTQYF. Full variable domain (outside the CDR3, taken from reference TRBV18 and TRBJ2-3): NAGVMQNPRHLVRRRGQEARLRCSPMKGHSHVYWYRQLPEEGLKFMVYLQKENIIDESGMPKERFSAEFPKEGPSILRIQQVVRGDSAAYFCASSPPTSTDTQYFGPGTRLTVL.

This chain joins TRBV25-1 and TRBJ2-1, with 12 nucleotides matching TRBD2. CDR3 size: 15 residues. The V and J ends lost 1 base and 9 bases, in that order; junction bases with no gene match: 4. CDR1 and CDR2 from the germline V gene are MGHDK and SYGVNS. The CDR3 is CASSESSGRAGEQFF. The CDR3 DNA sequence: TGTGCCAGCAGTGAATCTAGCGGGAGGGCCGGTGAGCAGTTCTTC.

This clone turned up a few times. The V gene is TRBV6-1, the J gene TRBJ2-7; 8 bases match TRBD2. The CDR3 loop spans 15 amino acids. The germline V gene encodes CDR1 MNHNS and CDR2 SASEGT. J lost 1 base, V lost 5 bases, and 7 bases had no gene match. CDR3 region: CASSRSGELSYEQYF. CDR3 nucleotide sequence: TGTGCCAGCAGTCGTAGCGGGGAGCTTTCCTACGAGCAGTACTTC.